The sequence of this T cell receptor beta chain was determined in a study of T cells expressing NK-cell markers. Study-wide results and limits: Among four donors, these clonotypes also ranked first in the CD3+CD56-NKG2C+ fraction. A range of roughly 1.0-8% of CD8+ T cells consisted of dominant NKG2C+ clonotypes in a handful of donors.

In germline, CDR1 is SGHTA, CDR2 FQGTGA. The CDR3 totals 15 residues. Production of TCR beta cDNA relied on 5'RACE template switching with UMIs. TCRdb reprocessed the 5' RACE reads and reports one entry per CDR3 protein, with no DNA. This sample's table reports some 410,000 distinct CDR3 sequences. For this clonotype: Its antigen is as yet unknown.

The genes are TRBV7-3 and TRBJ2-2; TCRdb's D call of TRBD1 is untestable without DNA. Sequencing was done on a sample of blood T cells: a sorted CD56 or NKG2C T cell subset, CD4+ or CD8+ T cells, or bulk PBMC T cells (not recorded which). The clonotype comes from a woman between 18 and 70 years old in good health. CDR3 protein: CASSLQGTNTGELFF.